The entry below describes one T cell receptor (beta chain). The antigen remains undetermined. Random hexamers served to reverse transcribe roughly 0.45 to 1 ug RNA. The authors amplified TCR beta CDR3 across 54 Vbeta and 13 Jbeta using immunoSEQ multiplex PCR. TCRdb itself ran the immunoSEQ multiplex PCR reads through MiXCR, one entry per CDR3 protein. The sample consists of 200,000 to 250,000 distinct CDR3 sequences, about 95% of them appearing once. V shed 2 bases and J shed 3 bases, with 8 bases lying between them. CDR1 and CDR2 (germline): DFQATT, SNEGSKA (reference sequence). The CDR3 runs to 12 residues. The data stem from a study of CD8 T cells in Susac syndrome. The study, taken as a whole, reports: Clonal expansion was not observed in the Susac syndrome CD4+ T cell repertoires.

TCR beta sequencing was performed on blood CD8+ and CD4+ T cells. Through negative isolation, CD4+ and CD8+ T cells were obtained, while TEMRA cells were enriched using FACS. The chain carries TRBV20-1 and TRBJ2-7; D is ambiguous. The sequenced sample was CD4+ T cells from PBMCs. The source of this sequence is a human donor with Susac syndrome. The CDR3 reads CSARSQNYEQYF. Here the CDR3 DNA reads TGCAGTGCTAGAAGCCAGAACTACGAGCAGTACTTC.